This TCR beta chain was sequenced for a study of T-cell reconstitution after alpha-beta-depleted transplantation in children. Study findings and constraints: Several hundred expanded graft clones reportedly gave rise to the alpha-beta T cells present about two months after transplant. A year had passed since transplant, and T-cell counts and diversity by then came mostly from newly produced T cells. Elevated TCRbeta diversity at day 60 was traced, in some patients, to surviving recipient T cells and thymic progenitors.

The germline gives CDR1 LGHNA, CDR2 YSLEER. The CDR3 contains 13 residues. The ends were cut back, 1 base at V and 8 bases at J, with 11 bases in the middle. This clonotype was found a few times. What it binds is unknown. During its preparation, the TCRbeta library received unique molecular identifiers. TCRdb recomputed calls from the PCR reads with MiXCR, one row per CDR3 protein. This sample has around 580,000 distinct CDR3 sequences; about 21% occur once, and the top ten carry roughly 13%. The chain combines TRBV4-3 with TRBJ1-2, with D possibly TRBD1 on 6 matching bases. This sample comprised PBMCs, mostly from graft donor cells, obtained 360 days after TCRalphabeta/CD19-depleted stem cell transplant. The sequence came from a boy younger than two who had a stem cell transplant for acute myeloid leukemia, so the T cells may come from the graft donor. The CDR3 DNA follows: TGCGCCAGCAGCCAAGTAGACAGGTCCGGCTACACCTTC. This encodes CASSQVDRSGYTF.